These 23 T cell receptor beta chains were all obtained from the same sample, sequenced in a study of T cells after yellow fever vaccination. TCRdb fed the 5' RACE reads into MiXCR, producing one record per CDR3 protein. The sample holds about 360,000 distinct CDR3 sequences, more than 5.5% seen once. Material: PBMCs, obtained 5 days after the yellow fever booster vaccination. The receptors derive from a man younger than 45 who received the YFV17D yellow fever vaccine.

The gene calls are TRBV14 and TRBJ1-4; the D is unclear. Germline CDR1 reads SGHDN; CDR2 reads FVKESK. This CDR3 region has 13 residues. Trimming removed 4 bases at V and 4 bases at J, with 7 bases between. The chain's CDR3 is CASSRGINEKLFF. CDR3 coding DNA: TGTGCCAGCAGCCGTGGGATTAATGAAAAACTGTTTTTT.

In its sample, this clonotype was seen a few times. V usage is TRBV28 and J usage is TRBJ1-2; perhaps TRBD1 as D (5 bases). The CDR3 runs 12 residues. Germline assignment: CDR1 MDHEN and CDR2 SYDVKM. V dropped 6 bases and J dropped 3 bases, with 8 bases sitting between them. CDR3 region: CASRLTDYGYTF. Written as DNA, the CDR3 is TGTGCCAGCAGATTGACAGACTATGGCTACACCTTC.

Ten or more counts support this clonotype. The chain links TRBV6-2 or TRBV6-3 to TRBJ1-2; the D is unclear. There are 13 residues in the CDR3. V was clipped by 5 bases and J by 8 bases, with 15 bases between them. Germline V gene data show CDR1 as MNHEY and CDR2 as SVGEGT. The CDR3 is CASSATGLGGYTF. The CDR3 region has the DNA TGTGCCAGCAGTGCGACCGGGCTGGGAGGCTACACCTTC.

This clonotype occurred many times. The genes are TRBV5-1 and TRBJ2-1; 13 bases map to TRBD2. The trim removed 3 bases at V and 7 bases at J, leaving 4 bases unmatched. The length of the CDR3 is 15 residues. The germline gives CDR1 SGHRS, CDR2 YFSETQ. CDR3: CASSWTSGSLNEQFF. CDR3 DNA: TGCGCCAGCAGCTGGACTAGCGGGAGTTTAAATGAGCAGTTCTTC.

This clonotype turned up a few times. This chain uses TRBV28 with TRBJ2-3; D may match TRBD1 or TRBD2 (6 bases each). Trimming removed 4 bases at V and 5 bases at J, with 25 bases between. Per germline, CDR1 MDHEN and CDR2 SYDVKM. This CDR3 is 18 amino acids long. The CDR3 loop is CASSSHSRDNNGIDTQYF. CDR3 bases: TGTGCCAGCAGTTCACACTCGCGGGACAATAACGGGATAGATACGCAGTATTTT.

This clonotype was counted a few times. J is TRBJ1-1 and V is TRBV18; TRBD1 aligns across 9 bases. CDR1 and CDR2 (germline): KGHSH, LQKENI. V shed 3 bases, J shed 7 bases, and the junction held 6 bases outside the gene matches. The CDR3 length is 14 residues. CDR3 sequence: CASSPGTGTFEAFF. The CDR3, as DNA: TGTGCCAGCTCACCCGGGACAGGGACTTTTGAAGCTTTCTTT.

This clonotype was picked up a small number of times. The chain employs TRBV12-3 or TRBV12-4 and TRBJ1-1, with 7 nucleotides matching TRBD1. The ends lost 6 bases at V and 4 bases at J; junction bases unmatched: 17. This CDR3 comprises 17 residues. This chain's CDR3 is CASSPDREGAFSTEAFF. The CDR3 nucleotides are TGTGCCAGCAGCCCAGATCGTGAGGGGGCGTTTAGCACTGAAGCTTTCTTT.

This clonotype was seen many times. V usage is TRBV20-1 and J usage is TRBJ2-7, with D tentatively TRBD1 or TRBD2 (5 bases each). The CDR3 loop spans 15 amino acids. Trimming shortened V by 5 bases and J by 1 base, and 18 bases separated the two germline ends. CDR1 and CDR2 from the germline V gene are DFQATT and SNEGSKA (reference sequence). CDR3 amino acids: CSAGLLGRISYEQYF. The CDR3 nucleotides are TGCAGTGCTGGACTTTTGGGGCGCATATCCTACGAGCAGTACTTC.

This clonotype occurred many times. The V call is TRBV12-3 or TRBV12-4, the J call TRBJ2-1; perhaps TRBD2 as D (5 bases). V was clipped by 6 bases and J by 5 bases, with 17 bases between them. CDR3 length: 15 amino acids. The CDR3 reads CASRVLGGPHNEQFF. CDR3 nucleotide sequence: TGTGCCAGCAGGGTCCTTGGCGGGCCCCACAATGAGCAGTTCTTC.

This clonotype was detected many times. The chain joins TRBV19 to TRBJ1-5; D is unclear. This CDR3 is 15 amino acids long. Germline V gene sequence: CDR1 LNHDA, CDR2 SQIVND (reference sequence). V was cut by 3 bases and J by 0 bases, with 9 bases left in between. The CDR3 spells CASSMVRYSNQPQHF. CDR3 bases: TGTGCCAGTAGTATGGTGAGATATAGCAATCAGCCCCAGCATTTT.

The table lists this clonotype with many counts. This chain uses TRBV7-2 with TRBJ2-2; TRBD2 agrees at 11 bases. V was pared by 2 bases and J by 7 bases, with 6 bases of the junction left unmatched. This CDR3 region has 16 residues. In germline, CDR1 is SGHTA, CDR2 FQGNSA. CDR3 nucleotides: TGTGCCAGCAGCTTACTAGCGGGAGGCCGGTTCGGGGAGCTGTTTTTT. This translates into CASSLLAGGRFGELFF. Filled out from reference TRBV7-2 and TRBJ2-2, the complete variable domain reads GAGVSQSPSNKVTEKGKDVELRCDPISGHTALYWYRQSLGQGLEFLIYFQGNSAPDKSGLPSDRFSAERTGGSVSTLTIQRTQQEDSAVYLCASSLLAGGRFGELFFGEGSRLTVL.

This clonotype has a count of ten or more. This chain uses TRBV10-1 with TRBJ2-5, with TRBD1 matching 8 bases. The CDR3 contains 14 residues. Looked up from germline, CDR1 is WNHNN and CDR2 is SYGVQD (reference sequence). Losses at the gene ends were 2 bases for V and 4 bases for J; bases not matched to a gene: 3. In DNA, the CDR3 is TGCGCCAGCAGTGAGGACAGGGGACGAGAGACCCAGTACTTC. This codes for CASSEDRGRETQYF.

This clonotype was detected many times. CDR3 residues: CASSYAPGLAGVLSYEQYF. CDR3 nucleotide sequence: TGTGCCAGCAGTTACGCTCCGGGACTAGCGGGAGTCTTGTCCTACGAGCAGTACTTC. The chain employs TRBV6-2 or TRBV6-3 and TRBJ2-7, with 14 bases identical to TRBD2. The V and J ends lost 2 bases and 1 base, in that order; junction bases with no gene match: 10. Germline V CDR1 and CDR2: MNHEY, SVGEGT. This CDR3 is built from 19 residues.

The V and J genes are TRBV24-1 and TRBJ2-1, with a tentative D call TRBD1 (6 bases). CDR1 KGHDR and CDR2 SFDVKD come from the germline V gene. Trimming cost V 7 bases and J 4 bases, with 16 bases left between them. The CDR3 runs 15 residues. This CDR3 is CATRDPRTEYNEQFF. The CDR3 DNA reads TGTGCCACCAGAGACCCTAGGACAGAATACAATGAGCAGTTCTTC.

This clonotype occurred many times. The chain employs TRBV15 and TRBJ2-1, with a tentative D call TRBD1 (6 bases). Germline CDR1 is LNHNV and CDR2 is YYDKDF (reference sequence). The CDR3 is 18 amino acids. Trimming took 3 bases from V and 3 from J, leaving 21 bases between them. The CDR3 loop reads CATSRLGIQGGLYNEQFF. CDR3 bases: TGTGCCACCAGCAGGTTGGGTATCCAAGGGGGTCTCTACAATGAGCAGTTCTTC. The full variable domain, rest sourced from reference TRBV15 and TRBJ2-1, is DAMVIQNPRYQVTQFGKPVTLSCSQTLNHNVMYWYQQKSSQAPKLLFHYYDKDFNNEADTPDNFQSRRPNTSFCFLDIRSPGLGDTAMYLCATSRLGIQGGLYNEQFFGPGTRLTVL.

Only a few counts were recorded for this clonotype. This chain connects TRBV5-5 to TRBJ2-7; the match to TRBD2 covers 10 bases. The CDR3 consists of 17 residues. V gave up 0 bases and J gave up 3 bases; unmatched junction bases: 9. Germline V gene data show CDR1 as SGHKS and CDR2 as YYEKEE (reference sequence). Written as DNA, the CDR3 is TGTGCCAGCAGCTTGGTCGCTAGCGGGAGCTCCGGCTACGAGCAGTACTTC. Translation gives CASSLVASGSSGYEQYF.

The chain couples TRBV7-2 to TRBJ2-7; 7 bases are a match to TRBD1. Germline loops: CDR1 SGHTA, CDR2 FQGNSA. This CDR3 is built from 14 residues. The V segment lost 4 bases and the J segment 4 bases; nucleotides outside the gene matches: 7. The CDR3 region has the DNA TGTGCCAGCAGCTCCCACAGGGGTGGATACGAGCAGTACTTC. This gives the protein CASSSHRGGYEQYF.

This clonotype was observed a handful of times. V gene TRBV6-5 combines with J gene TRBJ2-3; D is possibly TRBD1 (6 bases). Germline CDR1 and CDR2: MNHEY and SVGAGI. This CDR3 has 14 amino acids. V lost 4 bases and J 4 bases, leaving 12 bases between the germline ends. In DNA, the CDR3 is TGTGCCAGCAGTTGGGGCAGGGGCGCAGATACGCAGTATTTT. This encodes CASSWGRGADTQYF.

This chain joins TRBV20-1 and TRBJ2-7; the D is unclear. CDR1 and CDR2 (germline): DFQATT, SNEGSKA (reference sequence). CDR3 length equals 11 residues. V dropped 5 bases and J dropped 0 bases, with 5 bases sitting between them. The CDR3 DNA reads TGCAGTGCTTCAAACTCCTACGAGCAGTACTTC. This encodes CSASNSYEQYF.

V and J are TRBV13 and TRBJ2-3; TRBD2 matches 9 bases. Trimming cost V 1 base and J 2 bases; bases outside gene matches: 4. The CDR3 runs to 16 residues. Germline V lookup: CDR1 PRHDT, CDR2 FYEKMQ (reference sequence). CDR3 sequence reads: CASSLAGLANTDTQYF. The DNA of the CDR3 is TGTGCCAGCAGCTTAGCAGGACTAGCGAACACAGATACGCAGTATTTT.

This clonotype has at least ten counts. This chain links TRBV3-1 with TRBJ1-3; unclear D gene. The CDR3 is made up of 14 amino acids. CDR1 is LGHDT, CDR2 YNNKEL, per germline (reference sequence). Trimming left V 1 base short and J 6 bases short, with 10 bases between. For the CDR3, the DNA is TGTGCCAGCAGCCAAGCCCTCCGGGCAAACACCATATATTTT. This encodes CASSQALRANTIYF.

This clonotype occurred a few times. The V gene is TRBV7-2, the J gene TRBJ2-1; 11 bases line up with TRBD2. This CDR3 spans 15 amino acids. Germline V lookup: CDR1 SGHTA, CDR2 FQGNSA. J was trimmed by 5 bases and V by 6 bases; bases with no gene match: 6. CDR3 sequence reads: CASRVTSGVHNEQFF. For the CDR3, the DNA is TGTGCCAGCAGGGTGACTAGCGGGGTTCACAATGAGCAGTTCTTC.

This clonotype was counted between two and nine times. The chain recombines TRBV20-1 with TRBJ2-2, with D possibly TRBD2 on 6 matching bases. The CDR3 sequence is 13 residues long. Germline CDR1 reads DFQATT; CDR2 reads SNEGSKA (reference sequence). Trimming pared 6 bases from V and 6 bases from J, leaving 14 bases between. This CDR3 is CSARQTSAGELFF. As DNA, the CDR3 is TGCAGTGCGAGACAGACTAGTGCCGGGGAGCTGTTTTTT.